Listed below are T cell receptor beta chains from one sample, sequenced in a study of control samples from healthy donors and cancer patients. Some clones are missing from TCRdb's copy, which holds only in-frame ones; the method was immunoSEQ multiplex PCR. The table lists about 100,000 clones, more than 85% of them singletons, with 15% to 20% in the top ten. The sequenced material came from blood. Source of these receptors: a woman aged 45-65 years in good health. The CDR3 runs from the conserved cysteine through the conserved F or W. A D gene is named only where the DNA matches it firmly. The size field is filled for only some rows; it gives once, few, many or a size class.

J	size	D	V	DNA	CDR3
TRBJ1-6	.	.	TRBV4-3	TGCGCCAGCAGCCAAGGGAGTCCCTATAATTCACCCCTCCACTTT	CASSQGSPYNSPLHF
TRBJ2-7	.	.	TRBV30	TGTGCCTGGGAGCCGGGTAGCGGAAACCCCTACGAGCAGTACTTC	CAWEPGSGNPYEQYF
TRBJ1-4	.	.	TRBV5-4	TGTGCCAGCAGCTCGATGGAGGGATTTGAAAAACTGTTTTTT	CASSSMEGFEKLFF
TRBJ2-1	.	.	TRBV7-6	TGTGCCAGCAGCCCCCAGCAGTTCAATGAGCAGTTCTTC	CASSPQQFNEQFF
TRBJ1-5	.	.	TRBV18	TGTGCCAGCTCAGCACAGGGAGTTAACAATCAGCCCCAGCATTTT	CASSAQGVNNQPQHF
TRBJ2-6	.	.	TRBV5-1	TGCGCCAGCAGCGCGGTGCAGGGTTTTTCTGGGGCCAACGTCCTGACTTTC	CASSAVQGFSGANVLTF
TRBJ1-2	few	.	TRBV11-2	TGTGCCAGCAGCTTAAGCGCAGGACTTAACTATGGCTACACCTTC	CASSLSAGLNYGYTF
TRBJ2-1	.	.	TRBV2	TGTGCCAGCAGTGACGGGCTCAGCTCCTACAATGAGCAGTTCTTC	CASSDGLSSYNEQFF
TRBJ2-4	.	TRBD1	TRBV2	TGTGCCAGCGACAGGGGGCCGCTCGGGGCCAAAAACATTCAGTACTTC	CASDRGPLGAKNIQYF
TRBJ1-2	.	.	TRBV18	TGTGCCAGCTCACCACCCCGAGCAGGGGCTAACGGCTACACCTTC	CASSPPRAGANGYTF
TRBJ2-3	.	.	TRBV19	TGTGCCAGCCGAGAGTCGGGACTTCGCACAGATACGCAGTATTTT	CASRESGLRTDTQYF
TRBJ1-2	.	.	TRBV19	TGTGCCACCCGTTCTAGGGAGACCTATGGCTACACCTTC	CATRSRETYGYTF
TRBJ2-3	.	.	TRBV9	TGTGCCAGCAGCCCGTTCACAGATACGCAGTATTTT	CASSPFTDTQYF
TRBJ1-1	.	.	TRBV29-1	TGCAGCGTTGATCCAGGCCTAATGAACACTGAAGCTTTCTTT	CSVDPGLMNTEAFF
TRBJ2-2	.	TRBD2	TRBV5-1	TGCGCCAGCAGCCTATGGACTAGCGGGGGCGGGGAGCTGTTTTTT	CASSLWTSGGGELFF
TRBJ1-4	.	.	TRBV3-1/TRBV3-2	TGTGCCAGCAGCCCCACGGGGGGGCGCGGTAATGAAAAACTGTTTTTT	CASSPTGGRGNEKLFF
TRBJ1-1	.	TRBD1	TRBV11-2	TGTGCCAGCAGCCCAGGGGGCCTCACTGAAGCTTTCTTT	CASSPGGLTEAFF
TRBJ2-1	.	.	TRBV5-5	TGTGCCAGCAGCTTGGTGGGGGCTAGCGGATACAATGAGCAGTTCTTC	CASSLVGASGYNEQFF
TRBJ1-2	.	.	TRBV12-3/TRBV12-4	TGTGCCAGCAGTTCAGTATCCAGCTATGGCTACACCTTC	CASSSVSSYGYTF
TRBJ2-3	.	.	TRBV5-8	TGTGCCAGCAGCTTGAACAGGGTCACCACAGATACGCAGTATTTT	CASSLNRVTTDTQYF
TRBJ2-5	once	.	TRBV10-3	TGTGCCATCAGTAGGGGGGGGGAGACCCAGTACTTC	CAISRGGETQYF
TRBJ2-1	.	TRBD2	TRBV19	TGTGCCACCACATCTAGCGGGGGCTACAATGAGCAGTTCTTC	CATTSSGGYNEQFF
TRBJ2-4	few	.	TRBV5-1	TGCGCCAGCAGCTTGGACAAGGGGTCGACCTTATCCGCCAAAAACATTCAGTACTTC	CASSLDKGSTLSAKNIQYF
TRBJ2-3	.	.	TRBV6-4	TGTGCCAGCAGTGACGGGGGGAACACAGATACGCAGTATTTT	CASSDGGNTDTQYF
TRBJ2-3	.	.	TRBV27	TGTGCCAGCATAAGGGACCCAATTCACACAGATACGCAGTATTTT	CASIRDPIHTDTQYF